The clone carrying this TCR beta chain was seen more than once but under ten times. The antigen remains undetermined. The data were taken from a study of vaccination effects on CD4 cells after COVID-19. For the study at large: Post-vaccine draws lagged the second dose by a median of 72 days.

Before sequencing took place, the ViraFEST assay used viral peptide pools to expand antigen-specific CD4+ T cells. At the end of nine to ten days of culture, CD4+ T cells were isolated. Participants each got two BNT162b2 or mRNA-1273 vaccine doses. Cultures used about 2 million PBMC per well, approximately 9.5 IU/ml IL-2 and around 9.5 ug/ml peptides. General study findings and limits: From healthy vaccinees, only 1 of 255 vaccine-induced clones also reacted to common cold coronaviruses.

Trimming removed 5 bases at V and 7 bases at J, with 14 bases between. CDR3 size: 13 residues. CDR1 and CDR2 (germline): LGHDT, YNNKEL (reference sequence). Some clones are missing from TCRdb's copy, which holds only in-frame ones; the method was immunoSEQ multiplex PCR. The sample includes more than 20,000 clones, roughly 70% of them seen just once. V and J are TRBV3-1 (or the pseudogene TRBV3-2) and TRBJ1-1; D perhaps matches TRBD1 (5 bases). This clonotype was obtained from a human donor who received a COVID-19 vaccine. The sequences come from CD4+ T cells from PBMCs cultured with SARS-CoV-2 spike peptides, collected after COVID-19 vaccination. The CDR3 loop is CASSSQGLGEAFF. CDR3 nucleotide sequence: TGTGCCAGCAGCTCGCAGGGTTTGGGTGAAGCTTTCTTT.